This T cell receptor (beta chain) was captured by sequencing in a study of blood T cell repertoires in COVID-19. On the study more broadly: From the United States, Italy and Spain came samples of acute and convalescent COVID-19.

Per germline, CDR1 MRHNA and CDR2 SNTAGT. V shed 7 bases and J shed 4 bases, with 17 bases lying between them. This CDR3 has 15 amino acids. Sequenced by immunoSEQ multiplex PCR; TCRdb stores in-frame clones only, minus some. The table has over 120,000 clones, around 85% seen once; the top ten hold 7% to 10%. This chain connects TRBV6-4 to TRBJ1-5; tentatively, D is TRBD1 (6 bases). The clonotype originates from a man between 50 and 59 years old who had recovered from COVID-19. Specimen: PBMCs or T cells enriched from blood (not recorded which). The CDR3 sequence: CASKGRGAGNQPQHF. The CDR3 DNA follows: TGTGCCAGCAAGGGTCGGGGGGCAGGAAATCAGCCCCAGCATTTT.